The subject of this entry is one T cell receptor (beta chain). Its target is not known. The data originate from a study of CD8 T cells in ankylosing spondylitis. Study results and caveats: There was a TCR beta motif, made of roughly eight highly homologous variants, that appeared characteristic of ankylosing spondylitis blood.

Trimming removed 0 bases from V and 0 bases from J, with 18 bases in between. The CDR3 extends over 18 amino acids. The V gene's germline CDR1 is DFQATT and CDR2 SNEGSKA (reference sequence). TCRdb re-called the 5' RACE reads with MiXCR, one entry per CDR3 protein. The sample consists of 200,000 to 250,000 distinct CDR3 sequences, around 19% of them appearing once. This chain uses TRBV20-1 with TRBJ2-1, with D perhaps matching TRBD1 (7 bases). The sample was blood, either unsorted or a sorted T cell fraction (not recorded which). The receptor was isolated from a male donor with ankylosing spondylitis. CDR3 region: CSARDIFAGQNSYNEQFF. The CDR3 DNA follows: TGCAGTGCTAGAGATATTTTTGCGGGACAGAACTCCTACAATGAGCAGTTCTTC.